This section outlines one TCR beta chain sequence together with its context. This clone was observed at least ten times. It lacks a known antigen. Per-base quality was not reported, and no clone a single base away is much larger than it. At the DNA level, this CDR3 is encoded by other sequences in the same sample as well. This entry comes from a study of beta chain features in type 1 diabetes (dated by TCRdb to 2016 to 2018). About the study as a whole: No differences in mean age, gender distribution, total cell number or subset yield were found between patients and healthy donors. Naive and central memory subsets were obtained from all 30 or so donors, but regulatory and stem cell-like memory subsets were isolated from only 8 patients and roughly 8 healthy donors. In the study, TCRB repertoires of sorted circulating CD4+ T cell subsets from recently diagnosed type 1 diabetes patients were compared with those of matched healthy donors. Across all samples, 107,917,701 sorted cells were examined, and cell number per subset correlated strongly with RNA yield. Summary of the overall study and its limitations: Because small numbers of individuals were included in the HLA sub-analyses, any influence of HLA type on TCRB rearrangement was left unresolved. At VDJ recombination sites, patients with type 1 diabetes made fewer insertions and deleted more nucleotides, a pattern implying thymic rearrangement abnormalities. A moderate but significant shortening of TCRB CDR3 length was observed in type 1 diabetes patients in all four CD4+ subsets. Naive, central memory and regulatory TCRB repertoires appeared more similar among patients than among healthy donors. PCR might favor shorter templates, but patient and control samples were amplified and corrected together, so any skew would affect both groups equally. Sequencing cDNA rather than genomic DNA could over-represent highly expressing activated cells, although activation and CD3 levels did not differ between groups.

The entire isolated RNA was reverse transcribed using the High Capacity cDNA Reverse Transcription Kit, and thus expressed TCRB transcripts were sequenced. Deep immunoSEQ sequencing was performed on naive, central memory and regulatory T cell samples, with an average of roughly 3.3 million total reads per sample. After sorted cells were lysed in RLT buffer, RNA was extracted with DNase-treated RNeasy Micro or Mini kits, with the choice depending on cell number. To prevent cross-contamination, each cell subset was processed individually, whereas patient and healthy donor samples were processed jointly. The immunoSEQ multiplex PCR was used to amplify TCRB sequences from cDNA, yielding 87-bp fragments that span the CDR3 region. Amplicons were sequenced on the Illumina HiSeq platform. Turning to the authors' computational methods: Synthetic template baselines were used to correct PCR bias computationally, reads within Hamming distance 2 were collapsed, and singletons that could not be merged were discarded. By aligning reads against IMGT, V, D and J genes, CDR3 length, and insertions or deletions at six rearrangement sites were assigned. Within each subset, clonotype counts were normalized to sorted cell number, after which true diversity and Gini coefficients were computed with the tcR R package. Repertoire sharing was quantified using the overlap coefficient calculated on TCRB nucleotide sequences. Here the immuneACCESS table is served through TCRdb, limited to in-frame sequences with V and J called. Missing clones are a known gap in these copies; in checked studies unresolved V genes cover under half, and the rest lacks a known reason. The DNA was the basis for D and trimming; V, J and clone size are from that table. Counted in this sample were 250,000 to 400,000 clones; approximately 14% of them appeared once. The ten largest clones take up about 6.7% of the sample.

CDR1 and CDR2 are drawn from the germline V gene: MDHEN, SYDVKM. Including the terminal cysteine and phenylalanine, the CDR3 comprises 12 residues. Only the CDR3 DNA is retained, 36 bases long and in frame from the first base. V gives up 3 bases and J gives up 5 bases, and the segment between their germline ends measures 7 bases. Each donor gave one peripheral blood draw, averaging roughly 100 mL, which was collected into heparinised tubes. Using a panel that included CD45RO, CCR7, CD25, CD127, CD95 and CD27, naive, central memory, regulatory and stem cell-like memory CD4+ T cells were sorted on a BD FACSAria II. Every sorted population had a purity above 98%. PBMCs were separated immediately by Lymphoprep density gradient centrifugation and were stained directly, without being cultured. So that batch effects would be minimized, each experiment stained and sorted samples in pairs, pairing one healthy donor with one patient.

This receptor was identified in a young man in good health. The sequence joins TRBV28 to TRBJ1-2, with TRBD1 as a weak D call on 5 bases. Input material: central memory CD4+ T cells from blood. The DNA sequence is given as TGTGCCAGCAGTTTTGCAGGGTATGGCTACACCTTC. It codes for CASSFAGYGYTF.